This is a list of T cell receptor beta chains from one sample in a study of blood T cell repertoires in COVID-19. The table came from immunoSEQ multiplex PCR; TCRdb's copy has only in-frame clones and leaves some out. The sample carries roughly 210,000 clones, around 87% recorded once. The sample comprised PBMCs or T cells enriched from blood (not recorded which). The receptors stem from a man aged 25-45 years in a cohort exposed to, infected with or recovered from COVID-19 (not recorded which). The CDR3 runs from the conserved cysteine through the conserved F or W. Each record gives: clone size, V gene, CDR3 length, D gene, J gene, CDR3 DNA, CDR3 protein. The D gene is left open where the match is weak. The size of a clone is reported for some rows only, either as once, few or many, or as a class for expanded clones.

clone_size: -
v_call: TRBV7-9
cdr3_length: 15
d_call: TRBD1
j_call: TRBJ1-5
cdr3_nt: TGTGCCAGCAGCGCCGGGACAGAAGTCCACTCGACCCAGCATTTT
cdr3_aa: CASSAGTEVHSTQHF

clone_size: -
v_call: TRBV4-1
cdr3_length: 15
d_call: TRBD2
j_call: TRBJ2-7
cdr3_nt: TGCGCCAGCAGCCAAGTTACTAGCGGTTTCTACGAGCAGTACTTC
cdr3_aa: CASSQVTSGFYEQYF

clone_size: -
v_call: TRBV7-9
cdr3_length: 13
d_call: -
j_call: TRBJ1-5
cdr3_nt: TGTGCCAGCAGCTTAGGTACTAATCAGCCCCAGCATTTT
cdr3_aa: CASSLGTNQPQHF

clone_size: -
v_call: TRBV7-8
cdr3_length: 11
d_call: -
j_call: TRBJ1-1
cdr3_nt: TGTGCCAGCAGCGCCGACAGAGAAGCTTTCTTT
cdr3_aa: CASSADREAFF

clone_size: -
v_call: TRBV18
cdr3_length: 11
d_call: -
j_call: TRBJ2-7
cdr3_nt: TGTGCCAGCTCATCGGCAGGGGAGCAGTACTTC
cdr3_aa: CASSSAGEQYF

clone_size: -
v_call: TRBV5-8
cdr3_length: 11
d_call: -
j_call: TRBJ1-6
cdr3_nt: TGTGCCAGCAGCTTGCTGTCACCCCTCCACTTT
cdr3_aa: CASSLLSPLHF

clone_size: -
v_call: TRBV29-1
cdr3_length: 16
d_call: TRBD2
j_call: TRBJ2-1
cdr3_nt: TGCAGCGTTGGGGGGACTAGCGGGAGCTCCTACAATGAGCAGTTCTTC
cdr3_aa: CSVGGTSGSSYNEQFF

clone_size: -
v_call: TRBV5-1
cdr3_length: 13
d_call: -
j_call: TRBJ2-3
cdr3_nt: TGCGCCAGCAGAATTCAGGGGACAGATACGCAGTATTTT
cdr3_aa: CASRIQGTDTQYF

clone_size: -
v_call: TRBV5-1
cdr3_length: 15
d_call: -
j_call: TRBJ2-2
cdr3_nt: TGCGCCAGCAGCCAACCGGGAAAGAACACCGGGGAGCTGTTTTTT
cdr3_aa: CASSQPGKNTGELFF

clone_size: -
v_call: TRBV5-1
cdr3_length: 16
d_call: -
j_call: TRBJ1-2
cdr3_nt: TGCGCCAGCAGCTTGAGAACAGTCGAAACGAACTATGGCTACACCTTC
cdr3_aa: CASSLRTVETNYGYTF

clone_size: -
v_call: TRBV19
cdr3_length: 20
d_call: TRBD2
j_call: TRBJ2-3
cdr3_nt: TGTGCCAGTAGCTACTCTCCGGGACTAGCGGGCCCTTACCCCCCAGATACGCAGTATTTT
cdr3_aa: CASSYSPGLAGPYPPDTQYF

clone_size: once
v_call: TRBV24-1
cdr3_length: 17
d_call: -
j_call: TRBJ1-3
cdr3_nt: TGTGCCACCAGTGATTTTTCCCGAAGGACAGCTGGAAACACCATATATTTT
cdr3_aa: CATSDFSRRTAGNTIYF

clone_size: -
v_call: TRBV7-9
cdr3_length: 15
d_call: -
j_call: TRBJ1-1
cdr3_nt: TGTGCCAGCAGCTTAGGCACAGTAGGGGCGAGTGAAGCTTTCTTT
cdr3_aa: CASSLGTVGASEAFF

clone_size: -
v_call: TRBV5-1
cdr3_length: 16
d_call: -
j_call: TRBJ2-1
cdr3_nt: TGCGCCAGCAGGCCCGCCGCGGGGGCCTCCTACAATGAGCAGTTCTTC
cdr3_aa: CASRPAAGASYNEQFF

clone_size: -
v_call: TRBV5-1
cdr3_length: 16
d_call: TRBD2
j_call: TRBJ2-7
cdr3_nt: TGCGCCAGCAGCTTGTATGGTAGCGGGAACTCCTACGAGCAGTACTTC
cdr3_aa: CASSLYGSGNSYEQYF

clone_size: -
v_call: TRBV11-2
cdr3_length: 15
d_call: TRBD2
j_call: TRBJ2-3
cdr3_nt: TGTGCCAGCAGCCCTTCGGGTAGCGGGACAGATACGCAGTATTTT
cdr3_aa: CASSPSGSGTDTQYF

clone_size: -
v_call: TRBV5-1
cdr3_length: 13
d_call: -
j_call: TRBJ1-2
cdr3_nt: TGCGCCAGCAGCTTGCTAGAGAACTATGGCTACACCTTC
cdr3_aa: CASSLLENYGYTF

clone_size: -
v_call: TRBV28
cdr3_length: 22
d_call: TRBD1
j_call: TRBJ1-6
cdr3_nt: TGTGCCAGCAGTTTCCTACAAACTCCGGGACAGCTTCTTACCTCCTATAATTCACCCCTCCACTTT
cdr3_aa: CASSFLQTPGQLLTSYNSPLHF

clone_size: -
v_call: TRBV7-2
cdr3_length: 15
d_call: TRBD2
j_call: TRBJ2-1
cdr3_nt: TGTGCCAGCCGACCGACTAGCGGGAGGGCTATTGAGCAGTTCTTC
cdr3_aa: CASRPTSGRAIEQFF

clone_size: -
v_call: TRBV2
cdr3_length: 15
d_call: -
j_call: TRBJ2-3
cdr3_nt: TGTGCCAGCAGCCGTAGCGGTCCTCCGGCAGATACGCAGTATTTT
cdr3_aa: CASSRSGPPADTQYF

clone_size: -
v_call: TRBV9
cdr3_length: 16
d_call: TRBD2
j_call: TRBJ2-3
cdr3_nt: TGTGCCAGCAGCGCCCCACTAGCGGGAGGGAGGGATACGCAGTATTTT
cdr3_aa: CASSAPLAGGRDTQYF

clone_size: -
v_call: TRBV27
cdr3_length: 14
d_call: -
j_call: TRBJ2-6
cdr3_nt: TGTGCCAGCAGTAGGGGGTTAGGGGCCAACGTCCTGACTTTC
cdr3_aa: CASSRGLGANVLTF

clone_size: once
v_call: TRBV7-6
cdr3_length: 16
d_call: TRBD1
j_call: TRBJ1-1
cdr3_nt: TGTGCCAGCAGCTTAGGGGCAGGGGGTACGTTCACTGAAGCTTTCTTT
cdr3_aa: CASSLGAGGTFTEAFF

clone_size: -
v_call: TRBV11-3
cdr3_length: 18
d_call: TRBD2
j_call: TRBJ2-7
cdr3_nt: TGTGCCAGCAGCTGCTATTACAAGACTAGCGGGGTCACCTACGAGCAGTACTTC
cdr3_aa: CASSCYYKTSGVTYEQYF

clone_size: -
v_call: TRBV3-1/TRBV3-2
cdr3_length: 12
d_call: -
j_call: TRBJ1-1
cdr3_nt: TGTGCCAGCAGCCAAGTAAGCTCGGAAGCTTTCTTT
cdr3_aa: CASSQVSSEAFF

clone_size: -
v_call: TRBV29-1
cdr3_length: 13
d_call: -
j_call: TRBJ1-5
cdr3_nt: TGCAGCGTTGCAGGGTCCTCCAATCAGCCCCAGCATTTT
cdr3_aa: CSVAGSSNQPQHF

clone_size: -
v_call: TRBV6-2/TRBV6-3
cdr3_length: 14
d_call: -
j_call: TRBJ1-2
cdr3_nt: TGTGCCAGCAGTTACGGGCTAGGGGACTATGGCTACACCTTC
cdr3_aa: CASSYGLGDYGYTF

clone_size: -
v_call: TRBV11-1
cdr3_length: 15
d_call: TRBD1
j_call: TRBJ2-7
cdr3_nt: TGTGCCAGCAGCATCGGACAGGTAAAGACCTACGAGCAGTACTTC
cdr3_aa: CASSIGQVKTYEQYF

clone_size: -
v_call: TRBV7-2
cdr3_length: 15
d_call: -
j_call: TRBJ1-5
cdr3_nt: TGTGCCAGCAGCTTCGACAGCTACGGCAATCAGCCCCAGCATTTT
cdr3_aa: CASSFDSYGNQPQHF

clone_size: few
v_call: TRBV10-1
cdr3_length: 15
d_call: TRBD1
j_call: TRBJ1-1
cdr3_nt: TGCGCCAGCAGAAGGAACCGGGACAGGGGGACTGAAGCTTTCTTT
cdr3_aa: CASRRNRDRGTEAFF

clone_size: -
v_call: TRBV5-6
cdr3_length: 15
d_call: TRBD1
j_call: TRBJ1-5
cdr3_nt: TGTGCCAGCAGTTATACCGGGACAGGGTCTCAGCCCCAGCATTTT
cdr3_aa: CASSYTGTGSQPQHF

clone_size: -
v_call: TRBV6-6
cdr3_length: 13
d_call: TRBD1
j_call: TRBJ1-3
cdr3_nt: TGTGCCAGCAGACAGGGGAATGGAAACACCATATATTTT
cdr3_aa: CASRQGNGNTIYF

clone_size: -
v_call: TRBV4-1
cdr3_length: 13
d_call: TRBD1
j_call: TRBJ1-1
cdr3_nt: TGCGCCAGCAGCGGACAGGGGTCAGGCCGGGCTTTCTTT
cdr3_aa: CASSGQGSGRAFF

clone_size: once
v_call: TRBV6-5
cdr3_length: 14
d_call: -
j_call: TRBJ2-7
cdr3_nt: TGTGCCAGCAGTTATTTGGACAGTCTAGGAGAGCAGTACTTC
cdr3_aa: CASSYLDSLGEQYF

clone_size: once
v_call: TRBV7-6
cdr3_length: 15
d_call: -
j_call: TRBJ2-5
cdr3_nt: TGTGCCAGCAGCTTAGCGGGACTCATTGAGGAGACCCAGTACTTC
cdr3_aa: CASSLAGLIEETQYF

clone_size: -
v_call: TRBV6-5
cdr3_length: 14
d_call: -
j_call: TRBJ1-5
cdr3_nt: TGTGCCAGCGCTGGGGCAGGTGAAGGACAGCCCCAGCATTTT
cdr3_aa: CASAGAGEGQPQHF

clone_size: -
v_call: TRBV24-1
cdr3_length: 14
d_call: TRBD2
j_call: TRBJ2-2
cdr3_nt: TGTGCCACCGGGGGGACTAGCGGCGGCGGGGAGCTGTTTTTT
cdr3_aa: CATGGTSGGGELFF

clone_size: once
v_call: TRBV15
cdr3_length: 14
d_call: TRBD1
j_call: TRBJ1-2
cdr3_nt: TGTGCCACCAGCAGCCGACAGGGAACGCTTGGCTACACCTTC
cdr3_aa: CATSSRQGTLGYTF

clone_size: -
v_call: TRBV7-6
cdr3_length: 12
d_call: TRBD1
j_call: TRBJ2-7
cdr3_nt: TGTGCCAGCAGCGGCACAGGGGGTGAGCAGTACTTC
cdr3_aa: CASSGTGGEQYF

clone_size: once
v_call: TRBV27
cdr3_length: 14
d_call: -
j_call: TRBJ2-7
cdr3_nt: TGTGCCAGCAGTTTAGAACTAGATACCTACGAGCAGTACTTC
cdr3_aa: CASSLELDTYEQYF

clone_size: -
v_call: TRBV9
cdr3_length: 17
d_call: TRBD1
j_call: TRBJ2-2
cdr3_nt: TGTGCCAGCAGCCCGCGGACAGGGGGTATGAACACCGGGGAGCTGTTTTTT
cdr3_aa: CASSPRTGGMNTGELFF

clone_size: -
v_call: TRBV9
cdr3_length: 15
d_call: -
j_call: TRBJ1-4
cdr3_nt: TGTGCCAGCAGCGGCCCCGGGACAACTAATGAAAAACTGTTTTTT
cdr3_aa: CASSGPGTTNEKLFF

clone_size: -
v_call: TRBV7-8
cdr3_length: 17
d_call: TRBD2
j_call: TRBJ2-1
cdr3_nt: TGTGCCAGCAGCTTAAACCCGGGACTAGCGGGTTACAATGAGCAGTTCTTC
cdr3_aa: CASSLNPGLAGYNEQFF

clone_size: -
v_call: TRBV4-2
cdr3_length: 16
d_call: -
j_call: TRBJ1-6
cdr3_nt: TGTGCCAGCAGCCAAACAGTGAGCTCCTATAATTCACCCCTCCACTTT
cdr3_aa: CASSQTVSSYNSPLHF

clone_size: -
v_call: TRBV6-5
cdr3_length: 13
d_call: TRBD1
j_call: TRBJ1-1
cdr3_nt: TGTGCCAGCAGCAGACAGGGGACTACTGAAGCTTTCTTT
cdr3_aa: CASSRQGTTEAFF

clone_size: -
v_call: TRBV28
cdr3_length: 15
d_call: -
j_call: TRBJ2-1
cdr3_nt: TGTGCCAGCACTCCCTTAGTCACCGCTTACAATGAGCAGTTCTTC
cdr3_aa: CASTPLVTAYNEQFF

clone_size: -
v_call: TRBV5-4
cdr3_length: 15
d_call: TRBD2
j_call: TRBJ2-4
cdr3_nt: TGTGCCAGCAGCATCGGGACTAGCGGGTCAAACATTCAGTACTTC
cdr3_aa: CASSIGTSGSNIQYF

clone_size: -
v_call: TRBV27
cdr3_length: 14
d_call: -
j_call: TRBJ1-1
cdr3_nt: TGTGCCAGCAGTTTTATGGCGGGGGGGACGGGAGCTTTCTTT
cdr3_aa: CASSFMAGGTGAFF

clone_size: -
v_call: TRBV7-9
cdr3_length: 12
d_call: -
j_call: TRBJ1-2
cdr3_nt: TGTGCCAGCAGCTCATTTGCGGGGGGCTACACCTTC
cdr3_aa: CASSSFAGGYTF

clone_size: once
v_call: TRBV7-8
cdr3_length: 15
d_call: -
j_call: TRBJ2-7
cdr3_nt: TGTGCCAGCAGCTTATGGGGGGGCCTGAACTACGAGCAGTACTTC
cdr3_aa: CASSLWGGLNYEQYF

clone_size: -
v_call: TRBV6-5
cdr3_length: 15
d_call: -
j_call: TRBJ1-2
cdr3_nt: TGTGCCAGCAGTCCCGCAGGTGGGCGATTTTATGGCTACACCTTC
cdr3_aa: CASSPAGGRFYGYTF